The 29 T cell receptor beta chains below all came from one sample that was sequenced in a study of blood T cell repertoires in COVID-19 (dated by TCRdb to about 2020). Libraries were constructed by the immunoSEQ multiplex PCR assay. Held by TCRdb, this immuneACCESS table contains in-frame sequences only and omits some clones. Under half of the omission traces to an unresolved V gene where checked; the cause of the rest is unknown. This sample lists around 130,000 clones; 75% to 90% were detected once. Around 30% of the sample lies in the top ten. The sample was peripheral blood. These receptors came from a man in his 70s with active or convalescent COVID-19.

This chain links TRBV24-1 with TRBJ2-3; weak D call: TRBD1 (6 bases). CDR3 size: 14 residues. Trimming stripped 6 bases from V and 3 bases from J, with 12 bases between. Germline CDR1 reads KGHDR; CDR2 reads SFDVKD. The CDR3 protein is CATSRTRGTDTQYF. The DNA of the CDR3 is TGTGCCACCAGTCGTACCAGGGGAACAGATACGCAGTATTTT.

The CDR3 DNA reads as TGCGCCAGCAGCCGGACTAGCGTATACAATGAGCAGTTCTTC. Amino acids: CASSRTSVYNEQFF. The gene calls are TRBV4-1 and TRBJ2-1, with TRBD2 matching over 9 bases. V lost 4 bases and J lost 4; bases outside the gene matches: 2. The CDR3 contains 14 residues. CDR1 and CDR2 (germline): MGHRA, YSYEKL.

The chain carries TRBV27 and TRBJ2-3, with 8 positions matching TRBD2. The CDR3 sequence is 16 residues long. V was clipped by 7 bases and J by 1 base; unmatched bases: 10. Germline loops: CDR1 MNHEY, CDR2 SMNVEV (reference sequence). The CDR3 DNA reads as TGTGCCAGCACCCGGGAGGGGGGGGTGGGCACAGATACGCAGTATTTT. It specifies CASTREGGVGTDTQYF.

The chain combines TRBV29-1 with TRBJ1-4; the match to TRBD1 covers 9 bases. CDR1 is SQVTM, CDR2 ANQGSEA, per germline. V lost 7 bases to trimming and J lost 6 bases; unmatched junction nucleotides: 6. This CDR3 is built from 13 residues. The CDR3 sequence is CSAAGQGYEKLFF. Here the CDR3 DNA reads TGCAGCGCTGCGGGACAGGGTTATGAAAAACTGTTTTTT. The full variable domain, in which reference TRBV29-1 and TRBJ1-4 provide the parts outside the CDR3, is SAVISQKPSRDICQRGTSLTIQCQVDSQVTMMFWYRQQPGQSLTLIATANQGSEATYESGFVIDKFPISRPNLTFSTLTVSNMSPEDSSIYLCSAAGQGYEKLFFGSGTQLSVL.

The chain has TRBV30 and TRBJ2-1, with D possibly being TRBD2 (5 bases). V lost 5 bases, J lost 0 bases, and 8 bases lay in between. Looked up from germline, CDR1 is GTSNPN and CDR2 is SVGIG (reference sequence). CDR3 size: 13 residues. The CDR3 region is CAWPGSSYNEQFF. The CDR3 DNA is TGTGCCTGGCCGGGGAGCTCCTACAATGAGCAGTTCTTC. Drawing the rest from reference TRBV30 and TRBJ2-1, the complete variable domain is SQTIHQWPATLVQPVGSPLSLECTVEGTSNPNLYWYRQAAGRGLQLLFYSVGIGQISSEVPQNLSASRPQDRQFILSSKKLLLSDSGFYLCAWPGSSYNEQFFGPGTRLTVL.

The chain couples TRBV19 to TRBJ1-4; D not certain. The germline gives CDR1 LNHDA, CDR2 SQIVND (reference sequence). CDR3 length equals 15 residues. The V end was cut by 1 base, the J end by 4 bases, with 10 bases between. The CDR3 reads CASSIGGSHNEKLFF. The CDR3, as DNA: TGTGCCAGTAGTATAGGCGGCAGCCATAATGAAAAACTGTTTTTT.

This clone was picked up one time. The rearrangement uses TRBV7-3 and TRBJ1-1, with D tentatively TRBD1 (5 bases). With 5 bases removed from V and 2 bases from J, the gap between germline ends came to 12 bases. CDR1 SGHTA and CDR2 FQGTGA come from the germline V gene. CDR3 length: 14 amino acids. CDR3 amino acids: CASSPDSINTEAFF. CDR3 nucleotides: TGTGCCAGCAGCCCTGACAGTATCAACACTGAAGCTTTCTTT.

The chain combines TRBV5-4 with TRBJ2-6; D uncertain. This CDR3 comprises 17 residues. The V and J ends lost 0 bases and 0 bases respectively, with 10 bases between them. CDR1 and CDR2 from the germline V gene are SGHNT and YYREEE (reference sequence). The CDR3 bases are TGTGCCAGCAGCTTGGGGGCAGATAGCTCTGGGGCCAACGTCCTGACTTTC. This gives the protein CASSLGADSSGANVLTF.

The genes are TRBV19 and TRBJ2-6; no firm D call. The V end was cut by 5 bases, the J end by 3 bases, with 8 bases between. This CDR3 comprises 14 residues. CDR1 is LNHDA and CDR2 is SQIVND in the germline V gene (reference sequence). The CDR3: CASSQAFGANVLTF. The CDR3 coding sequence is TGTGCCAGTAGTCAGGCTTTTGGGGCCAACGTCCTGACTTTC.

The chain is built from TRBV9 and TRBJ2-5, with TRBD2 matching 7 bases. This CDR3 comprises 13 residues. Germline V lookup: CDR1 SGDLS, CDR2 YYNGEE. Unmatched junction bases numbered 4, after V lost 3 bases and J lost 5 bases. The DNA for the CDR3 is TGTGCCAGCAGCGCCATGGGGGGGGAGACCCAGTACTTC. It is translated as CASSAMGGETQYF.

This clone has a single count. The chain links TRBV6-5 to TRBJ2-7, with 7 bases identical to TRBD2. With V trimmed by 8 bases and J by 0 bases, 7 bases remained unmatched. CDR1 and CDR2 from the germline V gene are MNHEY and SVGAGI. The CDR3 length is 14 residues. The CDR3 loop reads CASRAGVNSYEQYF. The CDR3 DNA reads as TGTGCCAGCCGGGCGGGGGTAAACTCCTACGAGCAGTACTTC.

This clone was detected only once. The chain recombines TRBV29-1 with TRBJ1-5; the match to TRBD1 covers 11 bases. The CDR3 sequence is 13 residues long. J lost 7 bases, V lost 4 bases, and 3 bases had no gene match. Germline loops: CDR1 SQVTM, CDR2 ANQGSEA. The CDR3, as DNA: TGCAGCGTTGTAGGGGACAGGGGGCAGCCCCAGCATTTT. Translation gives CSVVGDRGQPQHF.

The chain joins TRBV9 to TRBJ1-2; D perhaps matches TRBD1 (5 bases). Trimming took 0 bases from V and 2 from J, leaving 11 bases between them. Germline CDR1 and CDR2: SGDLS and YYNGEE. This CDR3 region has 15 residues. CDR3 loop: CASSVAWGENYGYTF. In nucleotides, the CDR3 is TGTGCCAGCAGCGTAGCATGGGGGGAGAACTATGGCTACACCTTC.

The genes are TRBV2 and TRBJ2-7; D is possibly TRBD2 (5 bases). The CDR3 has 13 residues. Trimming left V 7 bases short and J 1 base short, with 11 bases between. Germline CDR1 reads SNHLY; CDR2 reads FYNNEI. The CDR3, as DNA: TGTGCCAGCATCCCATCGGGGTCCTACGAGCAGTACTTC. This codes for CASIPSGSYEQYF.

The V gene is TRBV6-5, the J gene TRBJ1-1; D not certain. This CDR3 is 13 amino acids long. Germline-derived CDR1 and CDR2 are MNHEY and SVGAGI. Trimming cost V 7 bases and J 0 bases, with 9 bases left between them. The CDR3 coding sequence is TGTGCCAGCAACCGCGCCGTGAACACTGAAGCTTTCTTT. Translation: CASNRAVNTEAFF.

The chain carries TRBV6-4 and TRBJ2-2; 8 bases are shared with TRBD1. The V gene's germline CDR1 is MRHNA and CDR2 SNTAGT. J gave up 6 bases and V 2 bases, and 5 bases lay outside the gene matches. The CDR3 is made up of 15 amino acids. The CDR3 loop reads CASSDEQGAPGELFF. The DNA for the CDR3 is TGTGCCAGCAGTGACGAGCAGGGGGCGCCCGGGGAGCTGTTTTTT.

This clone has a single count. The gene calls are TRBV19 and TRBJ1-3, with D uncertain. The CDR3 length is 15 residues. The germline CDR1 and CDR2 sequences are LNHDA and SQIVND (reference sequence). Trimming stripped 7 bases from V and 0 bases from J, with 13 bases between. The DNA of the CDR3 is TGTGCCAGTATGAGGGCGATTAGCTCTGGAAACACCATATATTTT. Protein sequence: CASMRAISSGNTIYF. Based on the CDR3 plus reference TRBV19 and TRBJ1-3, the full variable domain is DGGITQSPKYLFRKEGQNVTLSCEQNLNHDAMYWYRQDPGQGLRLIYYSQIVNDFQKGDIAEGYSVSREKKESFPLTVTSAQKNPTAFYLCASMRAISSGNTIYFGEGSWLTVV.

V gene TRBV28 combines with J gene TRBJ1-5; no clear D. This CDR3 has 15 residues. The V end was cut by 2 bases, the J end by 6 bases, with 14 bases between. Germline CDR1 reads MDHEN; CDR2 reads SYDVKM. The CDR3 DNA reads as TGTGCCAGCAGTTTAACATCCGGGATGGCTCAGCCCCAGCATTTT. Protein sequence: CASSLTSGMAQPQHF.

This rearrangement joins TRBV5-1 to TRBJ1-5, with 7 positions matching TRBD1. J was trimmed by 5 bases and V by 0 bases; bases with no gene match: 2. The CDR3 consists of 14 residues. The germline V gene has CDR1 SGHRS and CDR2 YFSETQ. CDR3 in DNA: TGCGCCAGCAGCTTGGGACAGGGAGATCAGCCCCAGCATTTT. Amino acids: CASSLGQGDQPQHF.

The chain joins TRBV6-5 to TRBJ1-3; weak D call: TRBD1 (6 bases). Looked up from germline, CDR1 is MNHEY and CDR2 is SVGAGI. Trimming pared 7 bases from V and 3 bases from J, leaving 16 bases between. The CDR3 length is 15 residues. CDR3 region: CASTTSMGHGNTIYF. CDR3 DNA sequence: TGTGCCAGCACCACGAGTATGGGACATGGAAACACCATATATTTT.

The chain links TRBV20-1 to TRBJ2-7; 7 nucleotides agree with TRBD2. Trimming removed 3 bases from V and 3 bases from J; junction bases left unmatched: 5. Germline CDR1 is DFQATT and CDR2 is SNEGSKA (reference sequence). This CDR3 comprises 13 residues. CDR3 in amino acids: CSASREEVYEQYF. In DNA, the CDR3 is TGCAGTGCTAGTCGGGAGGAAGTCTACGAGCAGTACTTC.

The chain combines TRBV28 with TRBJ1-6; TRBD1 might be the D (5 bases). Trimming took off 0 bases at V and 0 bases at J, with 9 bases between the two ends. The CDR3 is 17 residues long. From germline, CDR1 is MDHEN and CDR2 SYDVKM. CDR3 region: CASSLWAGDSYNSPLHF. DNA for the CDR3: TGTGCCAGCAGTTTATGGGCGGGGGACTCCTATAATTCACCCCTCCACTTT. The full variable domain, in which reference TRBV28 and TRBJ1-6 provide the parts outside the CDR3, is DVKVTQSSRYLVKRTGEKVFLECVQDMDHENMFWYRQDPGLGLRLIYFSYDVKMKEKGDIPEGYSVSREKKERFSLILESASTNQTSMYLCASSLWAGDSYNSPLHFGNGTRLTVT.

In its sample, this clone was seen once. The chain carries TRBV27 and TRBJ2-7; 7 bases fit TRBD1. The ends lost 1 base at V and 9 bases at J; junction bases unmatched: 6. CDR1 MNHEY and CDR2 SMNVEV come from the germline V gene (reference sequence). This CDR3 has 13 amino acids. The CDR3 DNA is TGTGCCAGCAGTTTATTGACAGGGAGAGGGCAGTACTTC. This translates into CASSLLTGRGQYF.

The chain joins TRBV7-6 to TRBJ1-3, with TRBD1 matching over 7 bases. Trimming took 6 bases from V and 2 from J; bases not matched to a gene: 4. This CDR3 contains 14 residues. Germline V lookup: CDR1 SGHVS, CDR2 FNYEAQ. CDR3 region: CASRPDRAGNTIYF. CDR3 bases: TGTGCCAGCAGACCCGACAGGGCTGGAAACACCATATATTTT.

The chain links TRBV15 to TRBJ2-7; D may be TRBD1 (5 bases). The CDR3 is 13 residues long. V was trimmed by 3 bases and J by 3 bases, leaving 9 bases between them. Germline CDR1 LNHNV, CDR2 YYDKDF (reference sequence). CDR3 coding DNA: TGTGCCACCAGCAGGGAGACAGTCTACGAGCAGTACTTC. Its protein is CATSRETVYEQYF.

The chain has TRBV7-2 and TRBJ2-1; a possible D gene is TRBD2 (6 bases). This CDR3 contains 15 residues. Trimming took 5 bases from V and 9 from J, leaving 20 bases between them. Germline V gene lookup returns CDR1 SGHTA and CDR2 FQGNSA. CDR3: CASSPDGTRRGEQFF. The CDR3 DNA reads TGTGCCAGCAGCCCGGACGGGACTCGCCGGGGTGAGCAGTTCTTC. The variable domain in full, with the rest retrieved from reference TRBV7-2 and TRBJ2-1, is GAGVSQSPSNKVTEKGKDVELRCDPISGHTALYWYRQSLGQGLEFLIYFQGNSAPDKSGLPSDRFSAERTGGSVSTLTIQRTQQEDSAVYLCASSPDGTRRGEQFFGPGTRLTVL.

This CDR3 is CAISESLQGIYGYTF. Here the CDR3 DNA reads TGTGCCATCAGTGAGTCGCTACAGGGTATCTATGGCTACACCTTC. The genes are TRBV10-3 and TRBJ1-2; the D gene is possibly TRBD1 (6 bases). CDR1 and CDR2 (germline): ENHRY, SYGVKD. CDR3 length equals 15 residues. V was trimmed by 0 bases and J by 4 bases, leaving 12 bases between them.

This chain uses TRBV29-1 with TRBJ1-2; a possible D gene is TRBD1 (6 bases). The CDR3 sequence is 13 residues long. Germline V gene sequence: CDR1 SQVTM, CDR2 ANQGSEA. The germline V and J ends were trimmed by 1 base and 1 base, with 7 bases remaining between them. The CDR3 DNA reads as TGCAGCGTTGAAGGACAGGTTAACTATGGCTACACCTTC. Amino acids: CSVEGQVNYGYTF.

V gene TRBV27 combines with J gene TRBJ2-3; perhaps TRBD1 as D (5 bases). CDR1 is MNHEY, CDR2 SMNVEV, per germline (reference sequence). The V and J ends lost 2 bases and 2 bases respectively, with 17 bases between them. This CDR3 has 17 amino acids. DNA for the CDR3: TGTGCCAGCAGTTTAATCCAGGGTGGCTTCAACACAGATACGCAGTATTTT. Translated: CASSLIQGGFNTDTQYF.